This TCR beta chain was observed in a study of blood T cells in healthy people across ages. Regarding the study as a whole: Greater diversity and more naive CD4+ cells were seen in long-lived donors than in aged donors.

The germline V and J ends were trimmed by 0 bases and 9 bases, with 9 bases remaining between them. The CDR3 has 14 residues. The V gene's germline CDR1 is ENHRY and CDR2 SYGVKD. A second 7 to 11 cycle PCR used barcoded and J-beta primers. Sequencing of every sample gave 2.5 million or more CDR3-containing paired-end reads. TCRdb recomputed calls from the 5' RACE reads with MiXCR, one row per CDR3 protein. This table has about 650,000 distinct CDR3 sequences, around 32% appearing once. PBMCs, at least 6.5 million per sample, were isolated. With regard to this clonotype: The target antigen is unknown.

The chain employs TRBV10-3 and TRBJ1-6; D call uncertain. Input material: blood. This clonotype was sampled from a woman of 80 years or more in good health. The CDR3 coding sequence is TGTGCCATCAGTGAGTCAGGAGGGCCTTCACCCCTCCACTTT. It is translated as CAISESGGPSPLHF.